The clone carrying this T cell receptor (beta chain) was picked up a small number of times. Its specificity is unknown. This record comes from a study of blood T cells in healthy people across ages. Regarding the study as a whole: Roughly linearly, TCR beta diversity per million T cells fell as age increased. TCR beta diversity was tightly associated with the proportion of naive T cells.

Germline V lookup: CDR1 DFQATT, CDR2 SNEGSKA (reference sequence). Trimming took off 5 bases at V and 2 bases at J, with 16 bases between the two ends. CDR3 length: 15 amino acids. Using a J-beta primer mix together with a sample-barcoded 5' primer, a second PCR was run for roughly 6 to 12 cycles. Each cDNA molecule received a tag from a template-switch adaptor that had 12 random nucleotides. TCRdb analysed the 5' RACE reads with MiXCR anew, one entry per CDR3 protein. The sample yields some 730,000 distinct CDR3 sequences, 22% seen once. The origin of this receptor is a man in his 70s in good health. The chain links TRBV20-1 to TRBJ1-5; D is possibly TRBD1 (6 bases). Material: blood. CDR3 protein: CSALVGGAGNQPQHF. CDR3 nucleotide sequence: TGCAGTGCTCTCGTTGGGGGCGCGGGCAATCAGCCCCAGCATTTT.